Here is one TCR beta chain with its context. Its matching antigen is unknown. This record belongs to a study of shared clonotypes between healthy human individuals. Study-wide findings and caveats: Generation probabilities were higher for clonotypes shared across all four sorted-subset donors than for unshared ones. Compared with memory subsets, naive subsets generally had larger estimated richness.

Data came from immunoSEQ multiplex PCR; TCRdb stores just in-frame clones and leaves some out. The table includes around 2,000,000 clones, about 95% detected once. The naive CD8 fraction comprised CD45RO-negative cells positively selected for CCR7 and excluded terminally differentiated effector memory CD45RA+ cells. Germline V gene sequence: CDR1 MNHEY, CDR2 SVGAGI. The CDR3 covers 13 residues. Trimming removed 0 bases at V and 7 bases at J, with 9 bases between. The receptor's source is a man aged 18 to 35 in good health. The sample comprised naive CD8+ T cells sorted from blood. V and J are TRBV6-5 and TRBJ1-2; D unclear. The CDR3 nucleotides are TGTGCCAGCAGTTACTCACCGGGGTTTGGCTACACCTTC. Protein product: CASSYSPGFGYTF.